This T cell receptor beta chain was found in a study of identical twins. Unique molecular identifiers were present on the cDNA, which also gained a universal primer site by template switching. TCRdb re-called the 5' RACE reads through MiXCR, storing one row per CDR3 protein. Of hundreds of thousands of distinct CDR3 sequences in the sample, approximately 13% were seen once. Study observations and caveats: Excess low generation probability was seen in twin-shared out-of-frame alpha sequences. There is a chance that invariant MAIT and iNKT cells partially muddied zero-insertion analyses.

There are many counts of this clonotype. Antigen unknown. All donors were healthy, and all were Caucasian. In addition, the sample was reused for a study of yellow fever vaccine responses in identical twins.

The sequenced material came from CD8+ T cells sorted from blood. The receptor was derived from a woman under 30 in good health.

Written as DNA, the CDR3 is TGTGCCAGCAGTTTAGGAGGCGGCTACACCTTC. Protein product: CASSLGGGYTF. The chain joins TRBV12-3 or TRBV12-4 to TRBJ1-2; D is unclear. This CDR3 is built from 11 residues. Trimming shortened V by 1 base and J by 8 bases, and 5 bases separated the two germline ends.